This record concerns one T cell receptor (beta chain) sequence. Its antigen is unknown. Trimming removed 7 bases from V and 1 base from J, with 9 bases in between. Germline CDR1 reads WNHNN; CDR2 reads SYGVQD (reference sequence). CDR3 length: 13 amino acids. 60 Vbeta and 13 Jbeta primers were used in PCR. Generated by immunoSEQ multiplex PCR, the TCRdb table keeps only in-frame clones and is missing some. In the table there are 120,000 to 150,000 clones, 79% of which are singletons. This specimen comes from a study of cytomegalovirus exposure and HLA in healthy donors. General observations from the study: Upon later analysis, HLA-associated TCR beta chains proved more clonally expanded than other, equally common chains. For presence/absence analyses, sequencing depth was assumed to be roughly uniform across donors.

This clonotype originated in a woman in her thirties or forties in good health and CMV-seropositive. The J gene is TRBJ2-3, the V gene TRBV10-1, with TRBD1 as a possible D gene (6 bases). The source material was PBMCs. The CDR3 DNA reads as TGCGCCAGCAAGGCAGGGGGCACAGATACGCAGTATTTT. This encodes CASKAGGTDTQYF.